The clone carrying this T cell receptor (beta chain) has more than one count but fewer than ten. The data are from a study of PD-1 blockade in classical Hodgkin lymphoma. All the patients suffered relapse after autologous stem cell transplantation, and brentuximab vedotin exposure differed. Sequencing used immunoSEQ multiplex PCR; TCRdb keeps in-frame clones, though not all of them. The sample carries 60,000 or so clones, about nine tenths recorded once. The CDR3 totals 12 residues. Trimming shortened V by 5 bases and J by 7 bases, and 6 bases separated the two germline ends. CDR1 and CDR2 (germline): SNHLY, FYNNEI.

The TCR comes from a human donor with classical Hodgkin lymphoma. This sample comprised peripheral blood mononuclear cells (PBMCs), obtained at baseline. J is TRBJ1-6 and V is TRBV2; no clear D. CDR3 sequence: CASSSQNSPLHF. DNA of the CDR3: TGTGCCAGCAGTAGCCAGAATTCACCCCTCCACTTT.